This T cell receptor beta chain stems from a study of early T cells in non-severe SARS-CoV-2 infection. Study-wide context: The study sequenced bulk RNA from unsorted whole blood, with chains unpaired. General observations from the study: VDJdb-based annotation leaned toward anti-spike CD8 responses and missed private and CD4 specificities.

This clonotype occurred a few times. No antigen is known for it. Individual cDNA molecules received unique molecular identifiers during library preparation. TCRdb reprocessed the 5' RACE reads with MiXCR, giving one entry per CDR3 protein. The repertoire holds approximately 90,000 distinct CDR3 sequences, with around 12% as singletons. Per the germline V gene, CDR1 is ENHRY and CDR2 is SYGVKD. The J segment lost 4 bases and the V segment lost 2 bases, leaving 1 base of the junction unmatched. The CDR3 extends over 14 amino acids. The sample consisted of whole blood, taken at baseline. This receptor was identified in an adult who was a healthcare worker with PCR-confirmed SARS-CoV-2 infection or an uninfected control (not recorded which). V is TRBV10-3 and J is TRBJ1-4, with 7 bases that match TRBD1. CDR3 amino acids: CAISEGQDNEKLFF. CDR3 nucleotide sequence: TGTGCCATCAGTGAGGGACAGGATAATGAAAAACTGTTTTTT.